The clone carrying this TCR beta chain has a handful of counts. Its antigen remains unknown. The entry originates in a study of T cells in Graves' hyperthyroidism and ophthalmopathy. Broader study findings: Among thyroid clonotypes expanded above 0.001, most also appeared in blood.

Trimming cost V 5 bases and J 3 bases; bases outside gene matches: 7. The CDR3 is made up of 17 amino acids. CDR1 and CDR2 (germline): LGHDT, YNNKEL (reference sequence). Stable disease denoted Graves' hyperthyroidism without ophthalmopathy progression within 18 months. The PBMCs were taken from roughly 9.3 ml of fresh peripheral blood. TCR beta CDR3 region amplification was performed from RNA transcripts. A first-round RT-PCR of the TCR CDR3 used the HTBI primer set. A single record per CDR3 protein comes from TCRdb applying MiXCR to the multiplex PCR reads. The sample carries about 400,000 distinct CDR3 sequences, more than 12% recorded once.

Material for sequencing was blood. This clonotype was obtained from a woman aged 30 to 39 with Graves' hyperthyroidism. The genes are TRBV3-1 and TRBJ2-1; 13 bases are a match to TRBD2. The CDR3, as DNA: TGTGCCAGCAGCTCGGGACTAGCGGGACCCGACTACAATGAGCAGTTCTTC. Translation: CASSSGLAGPDYNEQFF.